This record covers a single TCR beta chain. Its matching antigen is unknown. The junction departs from the called germline gene at one end, perhaps through a read error. The sample is drawn from a study of post-analysis software for immune sequencing data. For the study at large: As for disease course, relapsing-remitting, secondary progressive and progressive-relapsing multiple sclerosis were all included.

Germline CDR1 and CDR2: SQVTM and ANQGSEA. CDR3 size: 11 residues. Study-level results: Batch-mates among the samples co-clustered strongly by F measure. The normalized Chao1 diversity of multiple sclerosis patients was significantly lower than that of controls. About five TRBV segments, including TRBV5-6, TRBV5-1 and TRBV20-1, were more frequent in patients than controls.

Unique molecular identifiers tagged the TCR beta cDNA libraries. Between about 1 and 11 million T cells gave rise to roughly 0.5 million cDNA molecules. In TCRdb, the PCR reads were re-called with MiXCR into one record per CDR3 protein. The profile shows 380,000 or so distinct CDR3 sequences, less than 35% of them singletons. The source material was blood. The genes are TRBV29-1 and TRBJ2-1, with a possible D match to TRBD1 (5 bases). The TCR originated in a girl aged 10-17 years with multiple sclerosis. In nucleotides, the CDR3 is TGCAGCGTGACAGTGTACAGTGAGCAGTTCTTC. This encodes CSVTVYSEQFF.